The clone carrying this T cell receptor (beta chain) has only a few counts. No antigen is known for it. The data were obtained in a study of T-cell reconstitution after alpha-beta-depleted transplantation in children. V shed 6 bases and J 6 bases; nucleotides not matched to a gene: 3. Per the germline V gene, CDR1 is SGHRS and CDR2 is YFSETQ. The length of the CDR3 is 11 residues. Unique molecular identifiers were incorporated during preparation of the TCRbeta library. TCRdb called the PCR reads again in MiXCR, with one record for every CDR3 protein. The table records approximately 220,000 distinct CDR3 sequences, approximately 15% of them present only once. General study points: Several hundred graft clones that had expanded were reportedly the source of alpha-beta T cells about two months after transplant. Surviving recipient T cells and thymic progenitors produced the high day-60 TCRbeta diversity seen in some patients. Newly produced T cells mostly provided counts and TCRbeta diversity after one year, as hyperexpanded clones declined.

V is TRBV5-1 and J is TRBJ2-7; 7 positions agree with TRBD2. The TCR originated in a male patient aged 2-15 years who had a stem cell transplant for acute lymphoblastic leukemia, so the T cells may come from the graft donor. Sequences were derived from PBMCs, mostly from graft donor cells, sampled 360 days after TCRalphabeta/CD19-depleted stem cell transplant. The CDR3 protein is CASTWGGEQYF. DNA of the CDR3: TGCGCCAGCACCTGGGGGGGCGAGCAGTACTTC.